This TCR beta chain derives from a study of cytomegalovirus exposure and HLA in healthy donors. Study as a whole: Genetic ancestry analysis placed around four fifths of the 410 or so donors that were genotyped in the Caucasian-associated cluster.

PCR used 60 Vbeta primers and 13 Jbeta primers. Data came from immunoSEQ multiplex PCR; TCRdb stores just in-frame clones and leaves some out. The profile shows 200,000 to 300,000 clones, 80% to 90% of them singletons. V was pared by 5 bases and J by 6 bases, with 9 bases of the junction left unmatched. The length of the CDR3 is 16 residues. The germline V gene encodes CDR1 SGHTA and CDR2 FQGTGA. V is TRBV7-3 and J is TRBJ2-7, with 14 nucleotides matching TRBD2. This TCR came from a middle-aged woman in good health and CMV-seropositive. Sequencing input: PBMCs. This CDR3 reads CASSLLGLAGDGEQYF. The CDR3 DNA reads TGTGCCAGCAGCCTCCTGGGACTAGCGGGAGACGGCGAGCAGTACTTC.